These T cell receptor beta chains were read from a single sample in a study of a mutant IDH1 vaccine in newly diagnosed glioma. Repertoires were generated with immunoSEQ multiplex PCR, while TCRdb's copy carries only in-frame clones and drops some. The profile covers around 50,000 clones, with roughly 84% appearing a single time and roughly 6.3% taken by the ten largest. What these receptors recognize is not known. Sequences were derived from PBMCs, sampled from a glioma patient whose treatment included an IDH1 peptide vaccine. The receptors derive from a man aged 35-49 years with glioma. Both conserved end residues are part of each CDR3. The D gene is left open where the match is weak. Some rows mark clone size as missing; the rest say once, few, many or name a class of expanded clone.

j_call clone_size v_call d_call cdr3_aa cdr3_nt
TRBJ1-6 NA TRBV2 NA CASTGRGNNSPLHF TGTGCCAGCACCGGGCGGGGAAATAATTCACCCCTCCACTTT
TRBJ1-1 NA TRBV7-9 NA CASLRSEVFTEAFF TGTGCCAGCTTAAGGTCGGAGGTTTTCACTGAAGCTTTCTTT
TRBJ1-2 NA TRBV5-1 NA CASSPGLLRGLTGKDGYTF TGCGCCAGCAGCCCAGGTCTCCTAAGGGGACTCACAGGGAAAGATGGCTACACCTTC
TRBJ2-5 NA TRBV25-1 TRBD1 CASSATTTTGGTQYF TGTGCCAGCAGTGCGACCACCACAACAGGGGGGACCCAGTACTTC
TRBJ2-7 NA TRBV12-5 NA CASGSEAYEQYF TGTGCTAGTGGTTCGGAGGCCTACGAGCAGTACTTC
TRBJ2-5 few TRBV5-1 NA CASSLQETQYF TGCGCCAGCAGCCTCCAAGAGACCCAGTACTTC
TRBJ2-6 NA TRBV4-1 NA CASSQDPGAGANVLTF TGCGCCAGCAGCCAAGATCCAGGAGCAGGGGCCAACGTCCTGACTTTC
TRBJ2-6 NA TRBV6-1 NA CASSEAAFRGAGANVLTF TGTGCCAGCAGTGAAGCCGCCTTTAGGGGCGCTGGGGCCAACGTCCTGACTTTC
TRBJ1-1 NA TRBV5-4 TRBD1 CASSSKTGAKLKTFF TGTGCCAGCAGCTCAAAAACAGGGGCCAAGCTTAAAACTTTCTTT
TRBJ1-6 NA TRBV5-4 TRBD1 CASSLGTGVSPLHF TGTGCCAGCAGCTTGGGGACAGGGGTCTCACCCCTCCACTTT
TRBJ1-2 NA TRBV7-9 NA CASSLRGDTNYGYTF TGTGCCAGCAGCTTAAGGGGCGATACTAACTATGGCTACACCTTC
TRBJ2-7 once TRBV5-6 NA CASSFQGTEQYF TGTGCCAGCAGCTTTCAAGGGACCGAGCAGTACTTC
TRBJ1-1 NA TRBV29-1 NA CSVDGSMNTEAFF TGCAGCGTTGACGGCAGTATGAACACTGAAGCTTTCTTT
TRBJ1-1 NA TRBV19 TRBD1 CASSLDAGGTEAFF TGTGCCAGTAGTCTAGACGCAGGGGGAACTGAAGCTTTCTTT
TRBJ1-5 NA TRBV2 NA CASRGTGSNQPQHF TGTGCCAGCAGAGGGACCGGTAGCAATCAGCCCCAGCATTTT
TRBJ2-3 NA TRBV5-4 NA CASSLALSTDTQYF TGTGCCAGCAGCTTAGCCCTGAGCACAGATACGCAGTATTTT
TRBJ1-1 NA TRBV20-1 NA CSATSNTEAFF TGCAGTGCGACCTCGAACACTGAAGCTTTCTTT
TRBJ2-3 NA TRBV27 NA CASSYVGTDTQYF TGTGCCAGCAGTTATGTTGGGACAGATACGCAGTATTTT
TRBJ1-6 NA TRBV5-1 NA CASSLNRAENSPLHF TGCGCCAGCAGCCTAAACAGGGCGGAGAATTCACCCCTCCACTTT
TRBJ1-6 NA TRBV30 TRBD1 CAWSLGTAGSPLHF TGTGCCTGGAGTTTGGGGACAGCAGGTTCACCCCTCCACTTT
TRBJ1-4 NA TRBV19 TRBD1 CASSIGTGLFF TGTGCCAGTAGTATTGGGACAGGACTGTTTTTT
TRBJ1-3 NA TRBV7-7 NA CASSWRRGQGNTIYF TGTGCTAGCAGCTGGCGGCGGGGCCAGGGAAACACCATATATTTT